The 10 T cell receptor beta chains in this list originate from one sample, sequenced in a study of radiotherapy plus CTLA-4 blockade in lung cancer. The assay was immunoSEQ multiplex PCR, and TCRdb's table has in-frame clones only and misses some. This sample has about 80,000 clones, with roughly four fifths found just once. The source was peripheral blood, collected from a patient treated with radiotherapy plus ipilimumab. These receptors all come from a human donor with non-small cell lung cancer who had stable disease on radiotherapy plus ipilimumab.

The genes are TRBV7-2 and TRBJ2-7, with D unclear. The germline gives CDR1 SGHTA, CDR2 FQGNSA. V lost 1 base, J lost 6 bases, and 13 bases lay in between. This CDR3 is built from 14 residues. The DNA for the CDR3 is TGTGCCAGCAGCTTAGAGGTGGCGGCTTCCGAGCAGTACTTC. Translating gives CASSLEVAASEQYF.

This chain connects TRBV19 to TRBJ1-1, with D tentatively TRBD1 (5 bases). The V gene's germline CDR1 is LNHDA and CDR2 SQIVND (reference sequence). The CDR3 is 16 amino acids. Trimming took 3 bases from V and 1 from J, leaving 15 bases between them. The CDR3 region is CASSIAAGGGNTEAFF. DNA for the CDR3: TGTGCCAGTAGTATCGCCGCTGGGGGGGGGAACACTGAAGCTTTCTTT.

The rearrangement uses TRBV27 and TRBJ1-2, with 8 nucleotides matching TRBD1. The CDR3 contains 16 residues. Per the germline V gene, CDR1 is MNHEY and CDR2 is SMNVEV (reference sequence). The junction had 15 bases not matched to a gene; V was cut back by 6 bases and J by 6 bases. The CDR3 region has the DNA TGTGCCAGCAGACCCCCCCCCGGGACAGGAGGCGATGGCTACACCTTC. Translation gives CASRPPPGTGGDGYTF.

This clone was observed a handful of times. J is TRBJ2-5 and V is TRBV5-4; TRBD2 matches 7 bases. From germline, CDR1 is SGHNT and CDR2 YYREEE (reference sequence). CDR3 length: 14 amino acids. J gave up 2 bases and V 3 bases, and 4 bases lay outside the gene matches. The CDR3 spells CASSSRDYQETQYF. CDR3 DNA: TGTGCCAGCAGCTCCCGGGACTATCAAGAGACCCAGTACTTC.

The chain recombines TRBV11-2 with TRBJ1-2, with 11 bases matching TRBD1. Germline assignment: CDR1 SGHAT and CDR2 FQNNGV. J lost 8 bases, V lost 5 bases, and 7 bases had no gene match. This CDR3 contains 14 residues. The CDR3 DNA reads TGTGCCAGCAGCCTGGACAGGGGGCGCGGCGGCTACACCTTC. Its translation: CASSLDRGRGGYTF.

The chain has TRBV23-1 and TRBJ2-5; possible D gene TRBD1, 6 bases. TRBV23-1 is known as an ORF, though its function is uncertain. Between the trimmed V and J ends, which lost 6 bases and 3 bases, there was a span of 26 bases. This CDR3 is built from 18 residues. In nucleotides, the CDR3 is TGCGCCAGCAGGCAAGGACAGCAAGTAGAGTTCCCTAAAGAGACCCAGTACTTC. Amino acid sequence: CASRQGQQVEFPKETQYF.

The rearrangement uses TRBV29-1 and TRBJ2-5, with D perhaps being TRBD1 or TRBD2 (5 bases each). V lost 3 bases and J 4 bases, leaving 12 bases between the germline ends. The CDR3 totals 13 residues. The germline V gene has CDR1 SQVTM and CDR2 ANQGSEA. The CDR3 DNA follows: TGCAGCGTTGAGCCGGGGCCGTCAGAGACCCAGTACTTC. Translating gives CSVEPGPSETQYF. Full variable domain (rest looked up from reference TRBV29-1 and TRBJ2-5): SAVISQKPSRDICQRGTSLTIQCQVDSQVTMMFWYRQQPGQSLTLIATANQGSEATYESGFVIDKFPISRPNLTFSTLTVSNMSPEDSSIYLCSVEPGPSETQYFGPGTRLLVL.

V and J are TRBV27 and TRBJ1-3, with D unclear. V was cut by 6 bases and J by 0 bases, with 9 bases left in between. The CDR3 runs 14 residues. Germline V gives CDR1 MNHEY, CDR2 SMNVEV (reference sequence). CDR3: CASRPGVSGNTIYF. CDR3 bases: TGTGCCAGCAGACCGGGAGTCTCTGGAAACACCATATATTTT.

This clone was counted between two and nine times. J is TRBJ2-5 and V is TRBV2; D assignment may be TRBD1 or TRBD2 (5 bases each). The V gene's germline CDR1 is SNHLY and CDR2 FYNNEI. The CDR3 loop spans 14 amino acids. V lost 3 bases, J lost 3 bases, and 11 bases lay in between. In DNA, the CDR3 is TGTGCCAGCAGTGAGAGGGGTTGGGAAGAGACCCAGTACTTC. This gives the protein CASSERGWEETQYF.

The chain combines TRBV9 with TRBJ1-4, with 12 nucleotides matching TRBD1. The CDR3 runs 15 residues. J lost 12 bases, V lost 4 bases, and 10 bases had no gene match. Germline V gene lookup returns CDR1 SGDLS and CDR2 YYNGEE. CDR3 region: CASSSGGTGGEELFF. The CDR3, as DNA: TGTGCCAGCAGCTCGGGAGGGACAGGGGGCGAGGAACTGTTTTTT.